This T cell receptor (beta chain) originates from a study of blood T cells in healthy people across ages. The CDR3 totals 13 residues. V was pared by 5 bases and J by 3 bases, with 8 bases between. Germline CDR1 reads SGHTA; CDR2 reads FQGNSA. Then a second PCR, running about 6 to 12 cycles, was carried out with a sample-barcoded 5' primer and a J-beta primer mix. TCRdb processed the 5' RACE reads anew with MiXCR; each CDR3 protein has one entry. Of about 800,000 distinct CDR3 sequences in the sample, about 62% were seen once. This clonotype was picked up a small number of times. Specimen: blood. V gene TRBV7-2 combines with J gene TRBJ2-4, with D possibly being TRBD2 (5 bases). This sequence was found in a man aged 25 to 40 in good health. The CDR3 is CASSVRGKNIQYF. The DNA for the CDR3 is TGTGCCAGCAGCGTACGGGGCAAAAACATTCAGTACTTC.